Included here is one TCR beta chain sequence, with context. Its specificity is not known. The record originates from a study of cytomegalovirus exposure and HLA in healthy donors. About the research overall: From about 179 million T cells, an earlier analysis saw approximately 110 million unique TCR beta sequences.

The primer mix had 60 Vbeta and 13 Jbeta primers. Clones were sequenced by immunoSEQ multiplex PCR, and TCRdb holds only the in-frame ones, with some missing. This table has roughly 230,000 clones, roughly 78% appearing once. General study points: Evidence from a later analysis indicated that most CMV-associated TCR beta chains looked HLA-restricted. When analyzed later, a missense DCLRE1C variant was found to be linked to TCR beta V- and J-gene trimming. CMV serostatus was the sole immune exposure information available.

Trimming took 2 bases from V and 3 from J, leaving 12 bases between them. The CDR3 runs 14 residues. Germline V gene lookup returns CDR1 SGHDT and CDR2 YYEEEE. This chain uses TRBV5-6 with TRBJ2-7; D is perhaps TRBD1 (6 bases). The source is a boy aged 5-17 years in good health and CMV-seronegative. Sequencing was done on a sample of PBMCs. CDR3 nucleotide sequence: TGTGCCAGCAGCTTAAAGAACAGGGACTACGAGCAGTACTTC. Amino acids: CASSLKNRDYEQYF. Full variable domain (remainder filled in from reference TRBV5-6 and TRBJ2-7): DAGVTQSPTHLIKTRGQQVTLRCSPKSGHDTVSWYQQALGQGPQFIFQYYEEEERQRGNFPDRFSGHQFPNYSSELNVNALLLGDSALYLCASSLKNRDYEQYFGPGTRLTVT.